This TCR beta chain was identified in a study of blood T cells in healthy people across ages. Trimming cost V 4 bases and J 5 bases; bases outside gene matches: 4. CDR1 is SGHRS, CDR2 YFSETQ, per germline. This CDR3 spans 14 amino acids. Total RNA was extracted at no less than 5 micrograms per sample. It was with a sample-barcoded 5' primer and a J-beta primer mix that a second PCR of roughly 6 to 12 cycles was run. TCRdb fed the 5' RACE reads into MiXCR, producing one record per CDR3 protein. The sample records about a million distinct CDR3 sequences, 40% to 60% being singletons. The sequencing sample was made of blood. This clonotype was sampled from a man aged 30-40 years in good health. This sequence joins TRBV5-1 and TRBJ1-4, with 8 bases lining up with TRBD1. CDR3 sequence reads: CASSIGQGNEKLFF. In nucleotides, the CDR3 is TGCGCCAGCAGCATCGGACAGGGCAATGAAAAACTGTTTTTT.